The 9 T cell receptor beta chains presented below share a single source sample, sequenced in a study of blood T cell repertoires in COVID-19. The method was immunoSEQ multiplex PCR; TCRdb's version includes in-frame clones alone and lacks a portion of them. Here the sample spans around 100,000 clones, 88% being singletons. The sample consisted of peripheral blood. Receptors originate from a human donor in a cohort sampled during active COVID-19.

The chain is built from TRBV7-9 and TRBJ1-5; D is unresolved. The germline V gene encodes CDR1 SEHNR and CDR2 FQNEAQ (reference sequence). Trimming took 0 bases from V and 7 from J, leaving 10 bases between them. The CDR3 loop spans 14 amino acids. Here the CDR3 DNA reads TGTGCCAGCAGCTTAGCCGGGGTAAAGCAGCCCCAGCATTTT. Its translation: CASSLAGVKQPQHF. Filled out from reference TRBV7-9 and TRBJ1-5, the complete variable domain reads DTGVSQNPRHKITKRGQNVTFRCDPISEHNRLYWYRQTLGQGPEFLTYFQNEAQLEKSRLLSDRFSAERPKGSFSTLEIQRTEQGDSAMYLCASSLAGVKQPQHFGDGTRLSIL.

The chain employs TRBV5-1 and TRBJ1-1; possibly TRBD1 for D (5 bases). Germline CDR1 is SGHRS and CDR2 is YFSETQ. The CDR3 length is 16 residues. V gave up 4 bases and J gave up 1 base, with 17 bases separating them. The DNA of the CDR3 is TGCGCCAGCAGCCTTCTAGGGCAACAGGAGAACACTGAAGCTTTCTTT. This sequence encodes CASSLLGQQENTEAFF.

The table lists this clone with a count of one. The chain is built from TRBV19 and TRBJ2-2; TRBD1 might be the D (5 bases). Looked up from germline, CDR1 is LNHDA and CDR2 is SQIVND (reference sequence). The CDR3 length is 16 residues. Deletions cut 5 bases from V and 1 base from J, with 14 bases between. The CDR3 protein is CASSLEFRENTGELFF. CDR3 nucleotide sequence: TGTGCCAGTAGTCTTGAGTTCAGGGAGAACACCGGGGAGCTGTTTTTT.

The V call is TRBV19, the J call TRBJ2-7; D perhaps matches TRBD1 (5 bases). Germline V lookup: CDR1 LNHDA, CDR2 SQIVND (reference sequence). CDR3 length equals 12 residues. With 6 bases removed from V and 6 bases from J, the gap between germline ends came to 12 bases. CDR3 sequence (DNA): TGTGCCAGTAGCCCAGGGCTGCGCGAGCAGTACTTC. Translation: CASSPGLREQYF.

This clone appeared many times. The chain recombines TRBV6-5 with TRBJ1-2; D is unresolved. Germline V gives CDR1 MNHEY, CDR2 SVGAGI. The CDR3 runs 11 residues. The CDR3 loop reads CATETSYGYTF. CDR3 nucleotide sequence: TGTGCAACAGAGACCTCCTATGGCTACACCTTC.

CDR3 amino acids: CASSQGETVNQPQHF. CDR3 nucleotide sequence: TGTGCCAGCAGTCAGGGGGAGACAGTCAATCAGCCCCAGCATTTT. The J gene is TRBJ1-5, the V gene TRBV6-2 or TRBV6-3; 7 bases map to TRBD1. Germline trimming cut 5 bases from V and 3 bases from J; bases unmatched to any gene: 7. Germline V lookup: CDR1 MNHEY, CDR2 SVGEGT. The CDR3 covers 15 residues.

The CDR3 region has the DNA TGTGCCACCAGCCAAGGGAGGGCAGATACGCAGTATTTT. This gives the protein CATSQGRADTQYF. This chain links TRBV15 with TRBJ2-3, with TRBD2 matching 7 bases. This CDR3 is 13 amino acids long. V shed 5 bases, J shed 4 bases, and the junction held 3 bases outside the gene matches. Germline V gene sequence: CDR1 LNHNV, CDR2 YYDKDF (reference sequence).

The CDR3 DNA follows: TGTGCCAGCCCGAGCCTACAGGGGGTCTATGGCTACACCTTC. Translating gives CASPSLQGVYGYTF. The chain joins TRBV2 to TRBJ1-2; 8 bases fit TRBD1. The ends lost 8 bases at V and 4 bases at J; junction bases unmatched: 9. The CDR3 is 14 amino acids. CDR1 and CDR2 from the germline V gene are SNHLY and FYNNEI.

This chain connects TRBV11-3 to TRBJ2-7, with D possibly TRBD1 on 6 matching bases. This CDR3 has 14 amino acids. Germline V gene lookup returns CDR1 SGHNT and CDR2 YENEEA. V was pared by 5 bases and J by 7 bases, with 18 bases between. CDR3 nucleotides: TGTGCCAGCAGCGAAGGGGACAACCTCGGGGAGCAGTACTTC. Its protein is CASSEGDNLGEQYF.